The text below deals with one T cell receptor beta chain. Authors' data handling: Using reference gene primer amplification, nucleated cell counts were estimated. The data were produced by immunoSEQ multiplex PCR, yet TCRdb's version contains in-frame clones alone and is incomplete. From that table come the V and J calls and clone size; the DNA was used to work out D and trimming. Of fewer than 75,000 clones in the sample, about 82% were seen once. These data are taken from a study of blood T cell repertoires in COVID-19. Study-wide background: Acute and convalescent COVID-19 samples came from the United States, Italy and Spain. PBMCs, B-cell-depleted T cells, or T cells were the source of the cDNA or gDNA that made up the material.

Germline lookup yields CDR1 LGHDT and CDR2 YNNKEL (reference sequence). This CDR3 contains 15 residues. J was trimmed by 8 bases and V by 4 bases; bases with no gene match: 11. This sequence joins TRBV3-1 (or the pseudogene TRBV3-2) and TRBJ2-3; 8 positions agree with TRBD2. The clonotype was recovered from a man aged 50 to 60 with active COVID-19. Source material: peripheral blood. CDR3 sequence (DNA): TGTGCCAGCAGCCCCGTGGTAGCGGGAACGGGTACGCAGTATTTT. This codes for CASSPVVAGTGTQYF.